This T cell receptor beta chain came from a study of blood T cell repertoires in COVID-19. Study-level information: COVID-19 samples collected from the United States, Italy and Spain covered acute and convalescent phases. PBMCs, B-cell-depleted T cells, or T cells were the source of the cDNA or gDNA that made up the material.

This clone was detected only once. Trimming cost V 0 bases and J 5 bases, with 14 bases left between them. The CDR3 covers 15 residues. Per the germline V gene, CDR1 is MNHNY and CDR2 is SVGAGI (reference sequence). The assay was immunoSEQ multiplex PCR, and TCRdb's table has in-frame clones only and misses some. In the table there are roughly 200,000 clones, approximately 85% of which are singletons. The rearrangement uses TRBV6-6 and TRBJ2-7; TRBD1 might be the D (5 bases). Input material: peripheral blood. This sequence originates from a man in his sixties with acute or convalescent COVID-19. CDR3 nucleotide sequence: TGTGCCAGCAGTTACTCGAAATCAGGGCCCCACGAGCAGTACTTC. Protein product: CASSYSKSGPHEQYF.